Below are 12 T cell receptor beta chains sequenced from a single sample in a study of blood T cell repertoires in COVID-19. Sequencing used immunoSEQ multiplex PCR; TCRdb keeps in-frame clones, though not all of them. The sample has roughly 280,000 clones, 84% seen once. The sequencing input was peripheral blood. Receptors were obtained from a man in his 60s with acute or convalescent COVID-19.

V and J are TRBV28 and TRBJ2-2; 13 nucleotides match TRBD2. With 5 bases clipped from V and 6 bases from J, the junction kept 6 bases outside the gene matches. CDR3 size: 16 residues. Germline assignment: CDR1 MDHEN and CDR2 SYDVKM. CDR3 protein: CASSPRTSGRSGELFF. The DNA of the CDR3 is TGTGCCAGCAGTCCCCGGACTAGCGGGAGATCCGGGGAGCTGTTTTTT.

V and J are TRBV5-6 and TRBJ2-2; 10 bases are shared with TRBD1. This CDR3 spans 15 amino acids. V shed 4 bases and J 6 bases; nucleotides not matched to a gene: 6. Germline assignment: CDR1 SGHDT and CDR2 YYEEEE. In nucleotides, the CDR3 is TGTGCCAGCAGCGGGGGGACAGGGGTATCCGGGGAGCTGTTTTTT. It yields the protein CASSGGTGVSGELFF.

For this clone: This specimen includes other DNA sequences encoding the same CDR3. The CDR3 DNA reads TGTGCCAGTAGCCCACCGGGGGGGCAAGAGACCCAGTACTTC. It yields the protein CASSPPGGQETQYF. The J gene is TRBJ2-5, the V gene TRBV19; TRBD2 matches 8 bases. Germline V CDR1 and CDR2: LNHDA, SQIVND (reference sequence). The CDR3 contains 14 residues. V shed 6 bases and J 2 bases; nucleotides not matched to a gene: 5.

This clone has a handful of counts. The J gene is TRBJ2-7, the V gene TRBV25-1; TRBD1 agrees at 10 bases. The V segment lost 8 bases and the J segment 1 base; nucleotides outside the gene matches: 8. This CDR3 is 15 amino acids long. The germline V gene has CDR1 MGHDK and CDR2 SYGVNS. The CDR3 spells CASGLDRGTSYEQYF. The CDR3 region has the DNA TGTGCCAGCGGTCTGGACAGGGGGACTTCCTACGAGCAGTACTTC.

J is TRBJ1-1 and V is TRBV29-1; 7 nucleotides line up with TRBD1. V was clipped by 7 bases and J by 1 base; unmatched bases: 6. This CDR3 contains 13 residues. CDR1 and CDR2 (germline): SQVTM, ANQGSEA. The CDR3: CSAIQGRNTEAFF. The CDR3 nucleotides read TGCAGCGCCATACAGGGGAGGAACACTGAAGCTTTCTTT.

J is TRBJ1-2 and V is TRBV6-5, with 8 positions matching TRBD1. The CDR3 contains 15 residues. The V gene end was trimmed by 6 bases and the J gene end by 6 bases; junction bases not matched to a gene: 12. In germline, CDR1 is MNHEY, CDR2 SVGAGI. The CDR3 region has the DNA TGTGCCAGCAGCCCAGGACAGGGAGGTCCGGATGGCTACACCTTC. As protein: CASSPGQGGPDGYTF.

This clone was detected only once. V usage is TRBV4-2 and J usage is TRBJ2-1; 11 bases line up with TRBD2. Trimming took 0 bases from V and 4 from J; bases not matched to a gene: 11. This CDR3 contains 19 residues. In germline, CDR1 is LGHNA, CDR2 YNFKEQ. Here the CDR3 reads CASSQEKGRLAGFYNEQFF. The CDR3 coding sequence is TGTGCCAGCAGCCAAGAGAAGGGCAGACTAGCGGGGTTTTACAATGAGCAGTTCTTC.

CDR3 protein: CASSQGQGGTDTQYF. CDR3 in DNA: TGTGCCAGCAGTCAGGGACAGGGAGGCACAGATACGCAGTATTTT. V gene TRBV25-1 combines with J gene TRBJ2-3; 9 bases are a match to TRBD1. J was trimmed by 1 base and V by 5 bases; bases with no gene match: 4. The CDR3 sequence is 15 residues long. Germline V CDR1 and CDR2: MGHDK, SYGVNS.

The gene calls are TRBV14 and TRBJ1-2; D might be TRBD1 (6 bases). The germline V gene encodes CDR1 SGHDN and CDR2 FVKESK. This CDR3 comprises 15 residues. V lost 4 bases and J 4 bases, leaving 16 bases between the germline ends. The DNA for the CDR3 is TGTGCCAGCAGCCCCCCATTTGGACAGATCTATGGCTACACCTTC. Protein product: CASSPPFGQIYGYTF.

The rearrangement uses TRBV10-3 and TRBJ2-3; 9 bases match TRBD2. The CDR3 runs 15 residues. V shed 4 bases, J shed 5 bases, and the junction held 7 bases outside the gene matches. Germline V gene sequence: CDR1 ENHRY, CDR2 SYGVKD. The CDR3 sequence is CAISGEREEIDTQYF. CDR3 coding DNA: TGTGCCATCAGTGGCGAGCGGGAGGAGATAGATACGCAGTATTTT.

V usage is TRBV7-3 and J usage is TRBJ2-1, with a possible D match to TRBD1 (5 bases). The V and J ends lost 5 bases and 7 bases respectively, with 18 bases between them. Germline CDR1 SGHTA, CDR2 FQGTGA. This CDR3 is built from 15 residues. The CDR3 reads CASSPAPGLGNEQFF. The CDR3 nucleotides are TGTGCCAGCAGCCCCGCGCCAGGGCTCGGGAATGAGCAGTTCTTC. Full variable domain (missing parts from reference TRBV7-3 and TRBJ2-1): GAGVSQTPSNKVTEKGKYVELRCDPISGHTALYWYRQSLGQGPEFLIYFQGTGAADDSGLPNDRFFAVRPEGSVSTLKIQRTERGDSAVYLCASSPAPGLGNEQFFGPGTRLTVL.

This chain connects TRBV30 to TRBJ1-5, with 7 nucleotides matching TRBD1. This CDR3 is 14 amino acids long. The germline V gene has CDR1 GTSNPN and CDR2 SVGIG (reference sequence). J was trimmed by 5 bases and V by 1 base; bases with no gene match: 5. CDR3 DNA: TGTGCCTGGAGTGGCCAGGGGGGAGATCAGCCCCAGCATTTT. Its translation is CAWSGQGGDQPQHF.